This T cell receptor (beta chain) was identified in a study of PD-1 blockade in classical Hodgkin lymphoma. Remarks on this clone: Its antigen is as yet unknown.

Libraries were prepared by immunoSEQ multiplex PCR; TCRdb keeps only in-frame clonotypes and omits some of them. The table shows 120,000 to 150,000 clones, with approximately 80% occurring only once. All trial patients relapsed after autologous stem cell transplantation. Complete response, partial response or progressive disease were the best responses. Study-level results: Baseline diversity resembling that of newly diagnosed patients was seen in complete responders. Prior therapy or disease activity may underlie the repertoire differences, whose causes remain undefined. Healthy donors reportedly exceeded newly diagnosed patients in baseline TCR diversity.

The CDR3 runs to 13 residues. The V gene's germline CDR1 is MNHEY and CDR2 SVGAGI. V lost 2 bases to trimming and J lost 0 bases, with 4 bases between them. The source material was peripheral blood mononuclear cells (PBMCs), sampled before the second cycle of nivolumab. This rearrangement joins TRBV6-5 to TRBJ1-1, with D uncertain. The TCR was taken from a human donor with classical Hodgkin lymphoma. CDR3 loop: CASSYEMNTEAFF. The CDR3 bases are TGTGCCAGCAGTTACGAGATGAACACTGAAGCTTTCTTT.